The 14 T cell receptor beta chains listed next were all sequenced from one sample in a study of shared clonotypes between healthy human individuals. Measured with immunoSEQ multiplex PCR; TCRdb has only the in-frame clones, and not every one. Among roughly 2,500,000 clones listed, 80% to 95% were seen once. Specimen: naive CD4+ T cells from PBMCs. Specified subset: CD45RA+ positively selected. These receptors were obtained from a man aged 18 to 35 in good health. Some clones in this sample may be carry-over from other donors' samples.

A remark on this clone: Other DNA variants within this sample encode the same CDR3. The chain has TRBV28 and TRBJ2-5; no reliable D call. Trimming stripped 6 bases from V and 2 bases from J, with 4 bases between. This CDR3 spans 11 amino acids. Germline CDR1 reads MDHEN; CDR2 reads SYDVKM. The CDR3 protein is CASREQETQYF. CDR3 nucleotides: TGTGCCAGCAGGGAGCAAGAGACCCAGTACTTC.

This chain joins TRBV6-6 and TRBJ1-5; 8 bases map to TRBD1. The length of the CDR3 is 16 residues. Germline CDR1 MNHNY, CDR2 SVGAGI (reference sequence). V shed 1 base, J shed 2 bases, and the junction held 4 bases outside the gene matches. Here the CDR3 reads CASSYYQTGGNQPQHF. The CDR3 DNA sequence: TGTGCCAGCAGTTACTACCAGACAGGGGGCAATCAGCCCCAGCATTTT.

As for this clone: Distinct nucleotide sequences in the sample also encode this CDR3. This chain connects TRBV5-1 to TRBJ2-1; 12 bases match TRBD2. Germline values: CDR1 SGHRS, CDR2 YFSETQ. Germline trimming cut 0 bases from V and 7 bases from J; bases unmatched to any gene: 2. This CDR3 is built from 15 residues. CDR3: CASSLGLAGANEQFF. The CDR3 nucleotides are TGCGCCAGCAGCTTGGGACTAGCGGGAGCGAATGAGCAGTTCTTC.

The genes are TRBV29-1 and TRBJ2-5; 12 nucleotides match TRBD2. This CDR3 contains 14 residues. V lost 4 bases and J lost 1; bases outside the gene matches: 1. Per the germline V gene, CDR1 is SQVTM and CDR2 is ANQGSEA. CDR3: CSVGTSGIQETQYF. The CDR3 DNA is TGCAGCGTTGGGACTAGCGGGATCCAAGAGACCCAGTACTTC.

This chain uses TRBV5-1 with TRBJ2-3; D perhaps matches TRBD2 (6 bases). This CDR3 contains 16 residues. V lost 4 bases and J lost 2, with 17 bases in between. Germline V gives CDR1 SGHRS, CDR2 YFSETQ. The DNA for the CDR3 is TGCGCCAGCAGCCCGGCGGGACCGCAACCCACAGATACGCAGTATTTT. Residues: CASSPAGPQPTDTQYF.

This clone has a single count. V is TRBV18 and J is TRBJ1-2, with a tentative D call TRBD1 (6 bases). The CDR3 loop spans 15 amino acids. Germline CDR1 KGHSH, CDR2 LQKENI. V lost 4 bases and J lost 1, with 13 bases in between. DNA for the CDR3: TGTGCCAGCTCACTTTTACAGGGTTATAACTATGGCTACACCTTC. Translated: CASSLLQGYNYGYTF.

V and J are TRBV29-1 and TRBJ1-4; 7 bases are shared with TRBD1. Germline V gives CDR1 SQVTM, CDR2 ANQGSEA. The CDR3 extends over 14 amino acids. V dropped 0 bases and J dropped 7; count of bases not matched to a gene: 5. For the CDR3, the DNA is TGCAGCGTTGAAGATGCAGGGGGTGGTGAAAAACTGTTTTTT. Protein product: CSVEDAGGGEKLFF. The whole variable domain, remainder taken from reference TRBV29-1 and TRBJ1-4, is SAVISQKPSRDICQRGTSLTIQCQVDSQVTMMFWYRQQPGQSLTLIATANQGSEATYESGFVIDKFPISRPNLTFSTLTVSNMSPEDSSIYLCSVEDAGGGEKLFFGSGTQLSVL.

This clone was picked up a small number of times. The chain carries TRBV4-1 and TRBJ1-5; weak D call: TRBD1 (5 bases). This CDR3 region has 16 residues. From germline, CDR1 is MGHRA and CDR2 YSYEKL. V shed 1 base and J shed 1 base, with 11 bases lying between them. The CDR3 loop reads CASSQVMGLSNQPQHF. CDR3 nucleotides: TGCGCCAGCAGCCAAGTCATGGGGCTCAGCAATCAGCCCCAGCATTTT.

There are a few counts of this clone. The chain employs TRBV29-1 and TRBJ1-1; a weak D match, TRBD1 (6 bases). The CDR3 contains 11 residues. V shed 7 bases and J shed 1 base, with 7 bases lying between them. Looked up from germline, CDR1 is SQVTM and CDR2 is ANQGSEA. CDR3 in DNA: TGCAGCGGGACAGCGAACACTGAAGCTTTCTTT. Residues: CSGTANTEAFF.

V is TRBV11-1 and J is TRBJ2-1; TRBD2 matches at 7 bases. V was pared by 1 base and J by 0 bases, with 9 bases of the junction left unmatched. Germline V gene lookup returns CDR1 SGHAT and CDR2 FQDESV (reference sequence). The CDR3 is 18 amino acids. The CDR3 sequence is CASSLESAGLSSYNEQFF. The CDR3, as DNA: TGTGCCAGCAGCTTAGAATCGGCGGGACTAAGCTCCTACAATGAGCAGTTCTTC.

This chain joins TRBV7-6 and TRBJ2-5, with D perhaps TRBD1 (6 bases). V shed 5 bases and J shed 4 bases, with 20 bases lying between them. The CDR3 length is 16 residues. CDR1 is SGHVS and CDR2 is FNYEAQ in the germline V gene. The CDR3 reads CASSPQGQGMGETQYF. CDR3 nucleotides: TGTGCCAGCAGCCCCCAAGGCCAGGGGATGGGAGAGACCCAGTACTTC.

V is TRBV18 and J is TRBJ2-3; D is ambiguous. In germline, CDR1 is KGHSH, CDR2 LQKENI. The CDR3 runs 13 residues. V lost 3 bases and J 2 bases, leaving 6 bases between the germline ends. CDR3 coding DNA: TGTGCCAGCTCACCTTCAGACACAGATACGCAGTATTTT. Its translation is CASSPSDTDTQYF.

The V call is TRBV5-1, the J call TRBJ2-7; D gene uncertain. The V end was cut by 1 base, the J end by 6 bases, with 8 bases between. Looked up from germline, CDR1 is SGHRS and CDR2 is YFSETQ. This CDR3 region has 12 residues. The CDR3 bases are TGCGCCAGCAGCTTGAAACGTGCCGAGCAGTACTTC. This translates into CASSLKRAEQYF.

This clone came up a few times. J is TRBJ2-2 and V is TRBV7-3; TRBD1 agrees at 8 bases. Trimming took 4 bases from V and 7 from J; bases not matched to a gene: 2. Germline V gene lookup returns CDR1 SGHTA and CDR2 FQGTGA. The CDR3 is 13 residues long. CDR3 nucleotide sequence: TGTGCCAGCAGCTGGACAGGGCTCGGGGAGCTGTTTTTT. This codes for CASSWTGLGELFF.